This T cell receptor beta chain came from a study of blood T cell repertoires in COVID-19. Overall study context: There were acute and convalescent COVID-19 samples, and they came from the United States, Italy and Spain. Sources were T cells, B-cell-depleted T cells, or PBMCs; the material itself was cDNA or gDNA.

This CDR3 is built from 15 residues. CDR1 is SGHTA, CDR2 FQGNSA, per germline. J was trimmed by 3 bases and V by 0 bases; bases with no gene match: 5. Per the authors' pipeline: Counts of nucleated cells, estimated from reference gene primer amplification, were obtained. The method was immunoSEQ multiplex PCR; TCRdb's version includes in-frame clones alone and lacks a portion of them. The DNA gave D and trimming, while V, J and clone size come from that table. The sample shows some 60,000 clones, over 70% of them seen only once. The sequenced sample was peripheral blood. The chain uses TRBV7-2 and TRBJ2-7, with 7 bases lining up with TRBD1. The receptor comes from a human donor in a cohort sampled during active COVID-19. CDR3 bases: TGTGCCAGCAGCTTAGCCGGGACAGCAGTCTACGAGCAGTACTTC. This gives the protein CASSLAGTAVYEQYF.